This T cell receptor beta chain emerged from a study of PD-1 blockade in classical Hodgkin lymphoma. TCRdb's copy holds only in-frame clones and misses some; the assay was immunoSEQ multiplex PCR. The sample lists 10,000 to 15,000 clones; around four fifths were seen once. Findings and caveats of the study: Some patients started nivolumab under 1 year after ASCT, and they were excluded.

Germline V gene sequence: CDR1 GTSNPN, CDR2 SVGIG (reference sequence). After removal of 1 base from V and 5 bases from J, the junction contained 16 bases not matched to a gene. The CDR3 runs 17 residues. As for this clone: Its antigen remains unknown.

No patient escaped relapse after autologous stem cell transplantation, and brentuximab vedotin exposure varied. Thawed PBMCs were the source of CD8+ T cells, obtained through magnetic negative selection. Sequenced here: CD8+ T cells from blood, sampled at baseline. The sequence derives from a human donor with classical Hodgkin lymphoma. The chain carries TRBV30 and TRBJ1-2, with TRBD1 matching 7 bases. CDR3 protein: CAWSEALLTGARYGYTF. CDR3 sequence (DNA): TGTGCCTGGAGTGAGGCGTTACTAACAGGGGCGCGGTATGGCTACACCTTC. Looking up the rest from reference TRBV30 and TRBJ1-2 gives the full variable domain: SQTIHQWPATLVQPVGSPLSLECTVEGTSNPNLYWYRQAAGRGLQLLFYSVGIGQISSEVPQNLSASRPQDRQFILSSKKLLLSDSGFYLCAWSEALLTGARYGYTFGSGTRLTVV.